The source of this TCR beta chain is a study of CD8+CD57+ T cells in acquired aplastic anemia. Study details: The average for DNA from sorted CD4+ and CD8+ cells was about 3.3 ug. Points from the study as a whole: Between the patient and control groups, CD8+ Simpson's diversity did not differ significantly. Overlap between patients and controls comprised 25 to 30 CD8+ CDR3 sequences.

The CDR3 is 16 amino acids. From germline, CDR1 is SGHTA and CDR2 FQGNSA. Trimming took 5 bases from V and 4 from J; bases not matched to a gene: 12. Genomic DNA provided the template from which TCR beta VDJ and CDR3 profiles were obtained. TCRdb called the reads again in MiXCR, with one record for every CDR3 protein. The table has under 350,000 distinct CDR3 sequences, 50% to 65% seen once. All sequencing subjects had displayed CD8+CD57+ cell expansion on flow cytometry. On this clonotype itself: The antigen remains unidentified.

The sequence derives from a human donor with aplastic anemia. What was sequenced was sorted CD4+, CD8+, or CD8+CD57+ T cells (not recorded which) from PBMCs. The chain joins TRBV7-2 to TRBJ2-3, with TRBD1 matching over 7 bases. CDR3 residues: CASSKRQGHGADTQYF. In DNA, the CDR3 is TGTGCCAGCAGCAAGCGACAGGGTCATGGTGCAGATACGCAGTATTTT. The full variable domain, rest sourced from reference TRBV7-2 and TRBJ2-3, is GAGVSQSPSNKVTEKGKDVELRCDPISGHTALYWYRQSLGQGLEFLIYFQGNSAPDKSGLPSDRFSAERTGGSVSTLTIQRTQQEDSAVYLCASSKRQGHGADTQYFGPGTRLTVL.